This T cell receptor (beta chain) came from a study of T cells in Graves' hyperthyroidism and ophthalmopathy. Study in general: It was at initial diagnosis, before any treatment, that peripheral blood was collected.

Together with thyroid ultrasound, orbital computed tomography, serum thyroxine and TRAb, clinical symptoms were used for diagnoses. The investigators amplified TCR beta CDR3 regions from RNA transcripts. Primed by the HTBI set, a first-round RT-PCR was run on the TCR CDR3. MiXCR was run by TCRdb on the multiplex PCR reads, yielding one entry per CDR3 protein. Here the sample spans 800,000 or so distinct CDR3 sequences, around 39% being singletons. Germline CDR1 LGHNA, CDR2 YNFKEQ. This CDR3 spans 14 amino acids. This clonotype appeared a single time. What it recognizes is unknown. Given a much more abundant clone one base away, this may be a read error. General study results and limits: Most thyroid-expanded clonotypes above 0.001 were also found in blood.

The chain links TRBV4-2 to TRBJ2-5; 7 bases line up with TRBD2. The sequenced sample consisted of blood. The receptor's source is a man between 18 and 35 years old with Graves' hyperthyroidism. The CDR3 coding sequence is TGTGTCAGCAGCTTAATCCCTAGCGGAGAGACCCAGTACTTC. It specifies CVSSLIPSGETQYF.